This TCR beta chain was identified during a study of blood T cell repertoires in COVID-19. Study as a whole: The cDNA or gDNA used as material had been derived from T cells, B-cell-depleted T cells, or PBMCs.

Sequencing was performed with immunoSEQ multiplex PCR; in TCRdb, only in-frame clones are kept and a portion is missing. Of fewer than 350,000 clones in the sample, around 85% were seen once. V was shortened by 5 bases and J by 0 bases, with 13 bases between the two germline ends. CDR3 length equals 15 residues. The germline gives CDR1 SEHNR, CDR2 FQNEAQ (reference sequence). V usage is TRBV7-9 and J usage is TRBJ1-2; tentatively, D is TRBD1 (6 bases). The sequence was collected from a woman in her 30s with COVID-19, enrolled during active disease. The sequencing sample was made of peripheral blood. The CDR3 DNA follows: TGTGCCAGCAGCCCCCGGGACATAACTAACTATGGCTACACCTTC. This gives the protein CASSPRDITNYGYTF.